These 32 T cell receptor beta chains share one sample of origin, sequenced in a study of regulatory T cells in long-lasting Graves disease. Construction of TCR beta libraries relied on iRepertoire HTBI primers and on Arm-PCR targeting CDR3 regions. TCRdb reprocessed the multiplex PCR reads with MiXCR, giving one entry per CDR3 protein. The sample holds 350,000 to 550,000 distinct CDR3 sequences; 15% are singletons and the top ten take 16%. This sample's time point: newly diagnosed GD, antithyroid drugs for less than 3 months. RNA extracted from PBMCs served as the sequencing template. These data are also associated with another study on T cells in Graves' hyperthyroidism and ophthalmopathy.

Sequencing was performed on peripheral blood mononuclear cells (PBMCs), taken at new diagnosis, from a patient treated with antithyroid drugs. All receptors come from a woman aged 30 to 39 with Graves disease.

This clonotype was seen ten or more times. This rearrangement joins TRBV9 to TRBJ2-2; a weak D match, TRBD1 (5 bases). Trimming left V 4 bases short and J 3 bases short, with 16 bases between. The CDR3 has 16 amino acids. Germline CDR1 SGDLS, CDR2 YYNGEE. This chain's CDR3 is CASSQQGTSDTGELFF. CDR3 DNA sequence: TGTGCCAGCAGCCAGCAGGGAACCTCCGACACCGGGGAGCTGTTTTTT.

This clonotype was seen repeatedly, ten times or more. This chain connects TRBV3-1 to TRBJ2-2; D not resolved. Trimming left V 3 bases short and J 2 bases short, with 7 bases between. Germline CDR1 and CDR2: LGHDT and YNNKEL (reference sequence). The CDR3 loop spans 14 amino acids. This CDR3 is CASSQNPNTGELFF. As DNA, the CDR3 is TGTGCCAGCAGCCAGAATCCAAACACCGGGGAGCTGTTTTTT.

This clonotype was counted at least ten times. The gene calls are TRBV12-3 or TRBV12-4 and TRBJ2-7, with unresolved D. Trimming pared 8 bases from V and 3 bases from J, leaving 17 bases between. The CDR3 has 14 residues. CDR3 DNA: TGTGCCAGCCAAAGCCCGGTCACCGACTACGAGCAGTACTTC. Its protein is CASQSPVTDYEQYF.

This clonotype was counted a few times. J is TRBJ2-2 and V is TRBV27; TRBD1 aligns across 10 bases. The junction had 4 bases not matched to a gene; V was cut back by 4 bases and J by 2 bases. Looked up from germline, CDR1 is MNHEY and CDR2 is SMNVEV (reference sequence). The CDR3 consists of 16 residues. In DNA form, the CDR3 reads TGTGCCAGCAGTTCTGGGACAGGGGACAACACCGGGGAGCTGTTTTTT. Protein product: CASSSGTGDNTGELFF.

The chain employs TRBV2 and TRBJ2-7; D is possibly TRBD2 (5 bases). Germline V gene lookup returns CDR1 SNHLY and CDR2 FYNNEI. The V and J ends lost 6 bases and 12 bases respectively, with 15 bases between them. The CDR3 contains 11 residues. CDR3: CASSGWTESYF. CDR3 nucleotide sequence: TGTGCCAGCAGCGGCTGGACTGAGTCGTACTTC.

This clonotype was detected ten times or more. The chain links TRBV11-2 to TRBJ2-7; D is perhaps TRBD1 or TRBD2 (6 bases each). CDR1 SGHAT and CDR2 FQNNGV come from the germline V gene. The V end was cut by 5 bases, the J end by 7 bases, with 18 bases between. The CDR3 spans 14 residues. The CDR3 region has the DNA TGTGCCAGCAGCAAACAGCCCGGGGGCGAAGAGCAGTACTTC. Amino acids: CASSKQPGGEEQYF.

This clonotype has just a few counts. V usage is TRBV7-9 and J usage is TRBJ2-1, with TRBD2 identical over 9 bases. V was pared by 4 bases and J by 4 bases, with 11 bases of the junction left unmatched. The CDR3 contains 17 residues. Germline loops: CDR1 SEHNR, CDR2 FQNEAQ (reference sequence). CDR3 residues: CASSSPGLARLYNEQFF. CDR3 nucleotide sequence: TGTGCCAGCAGCTCCCCGGGACTAGCCAGATTATACAATGAGCAGTTCTTC.

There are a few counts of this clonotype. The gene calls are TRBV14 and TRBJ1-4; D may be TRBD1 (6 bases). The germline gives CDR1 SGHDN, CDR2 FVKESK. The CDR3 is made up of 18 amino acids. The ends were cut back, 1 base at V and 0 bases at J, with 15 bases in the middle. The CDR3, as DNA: TGTGCCAGCAGCCAAGGGACAGCCCCACTAGCAACTAATGAAAAACTGTTTTTT. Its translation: CASSQGTAPLATNEKLFF.

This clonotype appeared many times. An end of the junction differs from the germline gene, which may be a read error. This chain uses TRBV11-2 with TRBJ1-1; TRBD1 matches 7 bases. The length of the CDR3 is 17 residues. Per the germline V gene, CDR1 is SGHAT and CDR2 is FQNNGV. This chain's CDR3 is CASSQEGTGASNTEAFF. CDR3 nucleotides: TGCGCCAGCAGCCAAGAAGGAACAGGGGCTTCGAACACTGAAGCTTTCTTT.

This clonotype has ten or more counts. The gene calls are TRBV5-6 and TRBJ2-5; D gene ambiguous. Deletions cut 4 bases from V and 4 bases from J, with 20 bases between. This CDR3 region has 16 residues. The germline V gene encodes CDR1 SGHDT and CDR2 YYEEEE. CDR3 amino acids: CASSDSPADPGETQYF. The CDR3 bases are TGTGCCAGCAGCGATAGCCCGGCGGATCCAGGAGAGACCCAGTACTTC. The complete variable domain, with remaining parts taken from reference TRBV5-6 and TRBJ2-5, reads DAGVTQSPTHLIKTRGQQVTLRCSPKSGHDTVSWYQQALGQGPQFIFQYYEEEERQRGNFPDRFSGHQFPNYSSELNVNALLLGDSALYLCASSDSPADPGETQYFGPGTRLLVL.

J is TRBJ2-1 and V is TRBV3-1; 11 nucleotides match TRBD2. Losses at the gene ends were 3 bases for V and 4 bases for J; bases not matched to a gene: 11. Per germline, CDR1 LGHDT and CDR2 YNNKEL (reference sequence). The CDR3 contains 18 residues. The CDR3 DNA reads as TGTGCCAGCAGCCACCCCACCGCACTAGCGGGAGCTTACAATGAGCAGTTCTTC. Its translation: CASSHPTALAGAYNEQFF.

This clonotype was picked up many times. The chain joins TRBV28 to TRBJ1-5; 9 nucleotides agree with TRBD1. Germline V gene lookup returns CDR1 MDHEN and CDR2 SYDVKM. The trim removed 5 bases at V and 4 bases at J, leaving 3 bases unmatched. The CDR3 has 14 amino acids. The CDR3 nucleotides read TGTGCCAGCAGTGAAGACAGGGGGAATCAGCCCCAGCATTTT. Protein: CASSEDRGNQPQHF.

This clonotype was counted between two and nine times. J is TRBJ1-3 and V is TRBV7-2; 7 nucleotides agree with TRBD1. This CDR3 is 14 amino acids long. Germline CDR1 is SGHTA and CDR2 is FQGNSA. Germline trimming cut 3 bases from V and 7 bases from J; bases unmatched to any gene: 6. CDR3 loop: CASSFGQARNTIYF. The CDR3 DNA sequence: TGTGCCAGCAGCTTCGGACAGGCTCGGAACACCATATATTTT.

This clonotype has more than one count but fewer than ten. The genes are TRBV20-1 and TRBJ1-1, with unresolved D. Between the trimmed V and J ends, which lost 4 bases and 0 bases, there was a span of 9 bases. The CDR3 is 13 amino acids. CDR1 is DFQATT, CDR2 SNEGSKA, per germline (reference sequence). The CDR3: CSAKGWVNTEAFF. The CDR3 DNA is TGCAGTGCTAAGGGTTGGGTGAACACTGAAGCTTTCTTT.

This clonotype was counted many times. Written as DNA, the CDR3 is TGTTCTTCAGCTTGGGACAGGGGTGAAAAACTGTTTTTT. This encodes CSSAWDRGEKLFF. The rearrangement uses TRBV12-3 or TRBV12-4 and TRBJ1-4, with 10 positions matching TRBD1. The CDR3 has 13 amino acids.

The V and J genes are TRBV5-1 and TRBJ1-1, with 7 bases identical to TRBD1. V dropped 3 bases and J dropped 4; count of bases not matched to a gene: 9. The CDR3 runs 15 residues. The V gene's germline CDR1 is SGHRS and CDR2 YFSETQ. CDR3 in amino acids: CASSSSRTGGTEAFF. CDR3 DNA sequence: TGCGCCAGCAGCTCATCGAGGACAGGTGGCACTGAAGCTTTCTTT.

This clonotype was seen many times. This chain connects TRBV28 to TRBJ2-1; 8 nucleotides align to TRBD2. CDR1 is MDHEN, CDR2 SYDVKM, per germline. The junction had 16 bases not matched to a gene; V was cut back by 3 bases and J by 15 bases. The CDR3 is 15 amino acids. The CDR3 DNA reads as TGTGCCAGCAGTTTTTTAGGGAGTAGCGGGAAGTGGTCGTTCTTC. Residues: CASSFLGSSGKWSFF. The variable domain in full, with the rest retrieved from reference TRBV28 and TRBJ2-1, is DVKVTQSSRYLVKRTGEKVFLECVQDMDHENMFWYRQDPGLGLRLIYFSYDVKMKEKGDIPEGYSVSREKKERFSLILESASTNQTSMYLCASSFLGSSGKWSFFGPGTRLTVL.

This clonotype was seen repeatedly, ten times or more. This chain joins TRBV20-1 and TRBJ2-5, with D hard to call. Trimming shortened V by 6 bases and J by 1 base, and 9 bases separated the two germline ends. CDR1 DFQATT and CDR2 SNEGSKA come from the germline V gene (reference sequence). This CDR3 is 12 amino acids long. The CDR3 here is CSAGVRQETQYF. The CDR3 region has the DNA TGCAGTGCCGGAGTCCGCCAAGAGACCCAGTACTTC.

CDR3 in DNA: TGTGCCAGCAGCCACCGGACTAGCGGGAGAAGCGGGGAGCTGTTTTTT. It translates to CASSHRTSGRSGELFF. This chain joins TRBV12-3 or TRBV12-4 and TRBJ2-2, with TRBD2 matching 13 bases. The CDR3 runs to 16 residues. Unmatched junction bases numbered 8, after V lost 6 bases and J lost 7 bases.

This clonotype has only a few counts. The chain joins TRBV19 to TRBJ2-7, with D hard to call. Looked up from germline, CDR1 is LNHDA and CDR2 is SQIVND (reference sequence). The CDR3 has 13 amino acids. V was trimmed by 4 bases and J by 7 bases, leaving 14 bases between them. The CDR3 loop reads CASSKPPYGEQYF. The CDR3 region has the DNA TGTGCCAGTAGTAAACCTCCTTACGGAGAGCAGTACTTC.

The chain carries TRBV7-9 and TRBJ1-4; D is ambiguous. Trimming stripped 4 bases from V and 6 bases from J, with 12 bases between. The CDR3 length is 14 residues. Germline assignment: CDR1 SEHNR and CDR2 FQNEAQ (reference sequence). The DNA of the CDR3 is TGTGCCAGCAGCTCCTGGGCGGAGGATGAAAAACTGTTTTTT. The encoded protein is CASSSWAEDEKLFF.

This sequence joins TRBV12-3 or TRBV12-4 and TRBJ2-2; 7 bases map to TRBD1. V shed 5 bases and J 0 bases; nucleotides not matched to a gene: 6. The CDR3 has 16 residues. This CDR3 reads CASSGHGTANTGELFF. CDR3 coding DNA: TGTGCCAGCAGTGGACACGGGACAGCGAACACCGGGGAGCTGTTTTTT.

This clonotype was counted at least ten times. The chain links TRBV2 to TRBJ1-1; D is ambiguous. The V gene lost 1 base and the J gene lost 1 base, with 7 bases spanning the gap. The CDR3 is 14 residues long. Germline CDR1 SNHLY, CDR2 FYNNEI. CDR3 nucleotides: TGTGCCAGCAGTGAAGTACTAGGGAACACTGAAGCTTTCTTT. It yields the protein CASSEVLGNTEAFF.

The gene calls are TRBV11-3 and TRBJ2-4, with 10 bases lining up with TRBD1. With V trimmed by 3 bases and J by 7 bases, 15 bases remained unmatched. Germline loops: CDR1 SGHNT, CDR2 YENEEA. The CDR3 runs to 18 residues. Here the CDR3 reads CASSFQTGQGPQWNIQYF. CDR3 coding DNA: TGTGCCAGCAGCTTCCAGACGGGACAGGGGCCGCAGTGGAACATTCAGTACTTC. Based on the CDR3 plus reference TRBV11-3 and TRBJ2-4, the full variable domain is EAGVVQSPRYKIIEKKQPVAFWCNPISGHNTLYWYLQNLGQGPELLIRYENEEAVDDSQLPKDRFSAERLKGVDSTLKIQPAELGDSAVYLCASSFQTGQGPQWNIQYFGAGTRLSVL.

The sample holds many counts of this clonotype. CDR3 loop: CASTKPAGLAGVIGELFF. The CDR3 region has the DNA TGTGCCAGCACTAAACCCGCCGGCCTAGCGGGAGTAATCGGGGAGCTGTTTTTT. This chain joins TRBV12-3 or TRBV12-4 and TRBJ2-2, with TRBD2 matching 10 bases. Trimming took 7 bases from V and 7 from J; bases not matched to a gene: 18. The CDR3 is 18 residues long.

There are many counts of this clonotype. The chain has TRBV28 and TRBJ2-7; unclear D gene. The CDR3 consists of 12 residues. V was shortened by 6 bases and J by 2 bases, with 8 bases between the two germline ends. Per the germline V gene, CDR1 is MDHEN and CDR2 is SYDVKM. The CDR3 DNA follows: TGTGCCAGCAGCCTCCATCCCTACGAGCAGTACTTC. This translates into CASSLHPYEQYF.

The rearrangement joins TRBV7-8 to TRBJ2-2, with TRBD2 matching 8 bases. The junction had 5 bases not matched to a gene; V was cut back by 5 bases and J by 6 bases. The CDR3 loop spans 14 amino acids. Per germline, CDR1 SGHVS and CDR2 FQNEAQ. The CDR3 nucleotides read TGTGCCAGCAGCCCAAGCGGGAGTCCCGGGGAGCTGTTTTTT. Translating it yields CASSPSGSPGELFF.

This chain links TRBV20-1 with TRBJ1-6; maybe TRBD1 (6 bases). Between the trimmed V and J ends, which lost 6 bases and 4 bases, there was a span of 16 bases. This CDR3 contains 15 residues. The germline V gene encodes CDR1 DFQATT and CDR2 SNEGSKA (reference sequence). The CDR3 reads CSARTERNYNSPLHF. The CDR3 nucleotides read TGCAGTGCGAGGACAGAAAGAAATTATAATTCACCCCTCCACTTT.

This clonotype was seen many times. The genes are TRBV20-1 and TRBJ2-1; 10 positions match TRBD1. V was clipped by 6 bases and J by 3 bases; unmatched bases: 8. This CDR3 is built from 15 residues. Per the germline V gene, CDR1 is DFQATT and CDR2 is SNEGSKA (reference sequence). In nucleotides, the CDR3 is TGCAGTGCAGTACGGACAGGGGGATTCTACAATGAGCAGTTCTTC. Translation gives CSAVRTGGFYNEQFF.

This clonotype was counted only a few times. The CDR3 spells CASSEDAAGPYSNQPQHF. Written as DNA, the CDR3 is TGTGCCAGCAGTGAAGATGCGGCAGGGCCATATAGCAATCAGCCCCAGCATTTT. The chain employs TRBV6-1 and TRBJ1-5; tentative D call: TRBD1 (5 bases). V gave up 1 base and J gave up 0 bases, with 16 bases separating them. Germline values: CDR1 MNHNS, CDR2 SASEGT. The CDR3 spans 18 residues.

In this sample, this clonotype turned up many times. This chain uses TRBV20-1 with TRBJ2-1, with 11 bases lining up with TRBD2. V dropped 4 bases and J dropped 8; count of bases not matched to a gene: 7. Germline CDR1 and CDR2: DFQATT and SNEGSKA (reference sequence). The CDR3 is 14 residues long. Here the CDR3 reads CSATQLAGADEQFF. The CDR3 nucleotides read TGCAGTGCTACCCAACTAGCGGGAGCGGATGAGCAGTTCTTC.

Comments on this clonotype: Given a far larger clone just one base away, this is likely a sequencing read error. The CDR3 DNA reads TGCAGTGCTACGACAGGGGACTACGAGCAGTTCTTC. It translates to CSATTGDYEQFF. This chain joins TRBV20-1 and TRBJ2-1; D possibly corresponds to TRBD1 (8 bases). CDR3 size: 12 residues. Germline assignment: CDR1 DFQATT and CDR2 SNEGSKA (reference sequence). V was trimmed by 4 bases and J by 10 bases, leaving 14 bases between them.